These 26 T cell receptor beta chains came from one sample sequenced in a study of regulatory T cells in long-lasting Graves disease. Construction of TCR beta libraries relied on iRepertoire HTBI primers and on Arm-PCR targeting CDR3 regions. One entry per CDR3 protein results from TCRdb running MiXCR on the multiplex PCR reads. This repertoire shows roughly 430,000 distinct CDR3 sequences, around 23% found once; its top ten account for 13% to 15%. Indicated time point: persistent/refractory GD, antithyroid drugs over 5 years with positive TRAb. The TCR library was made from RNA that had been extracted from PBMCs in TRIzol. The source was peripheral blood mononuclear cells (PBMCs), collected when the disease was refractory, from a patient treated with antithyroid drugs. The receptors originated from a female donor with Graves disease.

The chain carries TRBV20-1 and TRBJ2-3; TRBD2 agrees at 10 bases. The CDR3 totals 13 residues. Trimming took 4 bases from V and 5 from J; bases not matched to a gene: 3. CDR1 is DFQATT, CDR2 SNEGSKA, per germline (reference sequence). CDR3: CSATAGGLDTQYF. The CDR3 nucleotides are TGCAGTGCTACAGCGGGAGGGTTAGATACGCAGTATTTT.

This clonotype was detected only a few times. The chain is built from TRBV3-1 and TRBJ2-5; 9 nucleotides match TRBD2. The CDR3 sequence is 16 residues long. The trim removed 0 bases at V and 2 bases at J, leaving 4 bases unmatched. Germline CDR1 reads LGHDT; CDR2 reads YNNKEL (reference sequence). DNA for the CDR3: TGTGCCAGCAGCCAAGAGGTTCTAGCGGGACAAGAGACCCAGTACTTC. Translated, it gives CASSQEVLAGQETQYF.

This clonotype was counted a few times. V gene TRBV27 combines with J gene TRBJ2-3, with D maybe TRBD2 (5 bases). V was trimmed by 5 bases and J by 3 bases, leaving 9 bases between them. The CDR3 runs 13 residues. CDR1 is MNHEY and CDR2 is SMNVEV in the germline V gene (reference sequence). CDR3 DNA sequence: TGTGCCAGCAGTCAACTAGTGACAGATACGCAGTATTTT. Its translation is CASSQLVTDTQYF.

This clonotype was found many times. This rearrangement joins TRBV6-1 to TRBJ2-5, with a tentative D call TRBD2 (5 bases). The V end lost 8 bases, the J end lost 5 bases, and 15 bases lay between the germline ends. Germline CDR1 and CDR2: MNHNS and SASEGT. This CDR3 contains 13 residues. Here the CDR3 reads CASRWRQMETQYF. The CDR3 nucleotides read TGTGCCAGCCGATGGAGGCAGATGGAGACCCAGTACTTC.

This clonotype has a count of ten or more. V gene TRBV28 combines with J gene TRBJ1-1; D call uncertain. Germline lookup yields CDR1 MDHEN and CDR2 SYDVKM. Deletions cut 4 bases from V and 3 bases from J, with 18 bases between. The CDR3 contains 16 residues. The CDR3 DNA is TGTGCCAGCAGTTCCACCCCACGGACGCGGCACACTGAAGCTTTCTTT. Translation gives CASSSTPRTRHTEAFF.

This CDR3 reads CASSRMPAGGRPGELFF. The CDR3 DNA reads TGTGCCAGCAGCCGGATGCCAGCGGGAGGGCGCCCCGGGGAGCTGTTTTTT. V gene TRBV28 combines with J gene TRBJ2-2; 10 bases match TRBD2. Germline V gene lookup returns CDR1 MDHEN and CDR2 SYDVKM. V dropped 6 bases and J dropped 6; count of bases not matched to a gene: 13. This CDR3 is built from 17 residues.

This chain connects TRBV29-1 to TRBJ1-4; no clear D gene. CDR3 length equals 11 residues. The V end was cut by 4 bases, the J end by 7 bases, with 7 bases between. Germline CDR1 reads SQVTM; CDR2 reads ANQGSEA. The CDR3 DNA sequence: TGCAGCGTTGGAGTGGCTGAAAAACTGTTTTTT. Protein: CSVGVAEKLFF. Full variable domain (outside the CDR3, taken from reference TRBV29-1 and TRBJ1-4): SAVISQKPSRDICQRGTSLTIQCQVDSQVTMMFWYRQQPGQSLTLIATANQGSEATYESGFVIDKFPISRPNLTFSTLTVSNMSPEDSSIYLCSVGVAEKLFFGSGTQLSVL.

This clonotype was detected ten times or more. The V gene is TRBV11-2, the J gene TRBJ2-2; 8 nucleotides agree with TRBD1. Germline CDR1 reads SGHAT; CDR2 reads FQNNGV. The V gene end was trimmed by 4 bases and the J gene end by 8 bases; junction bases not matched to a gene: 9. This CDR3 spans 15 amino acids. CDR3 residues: CASSSNRGERGELFF. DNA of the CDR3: TGTGCCAGCAGCTCGAACAGGGGGGAAAGGGGGGAGCTGTTTTTT.

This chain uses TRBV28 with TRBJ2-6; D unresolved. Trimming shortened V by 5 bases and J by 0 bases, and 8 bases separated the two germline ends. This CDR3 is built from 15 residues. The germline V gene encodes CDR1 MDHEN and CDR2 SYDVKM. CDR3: CASSAHISGANVLTF. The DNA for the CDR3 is TGTGCCAGCAGTGCCCACATCTCTGGGGCCAACGTCCTGACTTTC.

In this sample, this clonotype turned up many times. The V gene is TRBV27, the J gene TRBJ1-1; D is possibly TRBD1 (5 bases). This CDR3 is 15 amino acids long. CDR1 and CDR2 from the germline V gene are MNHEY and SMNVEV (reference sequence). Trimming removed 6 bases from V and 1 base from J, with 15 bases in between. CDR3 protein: CASSLGPGWNTEAFF. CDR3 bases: TGTGCCAGCAGCCTGGGGCCAGGGTGGAACACTGAAGCTTTCTTT.

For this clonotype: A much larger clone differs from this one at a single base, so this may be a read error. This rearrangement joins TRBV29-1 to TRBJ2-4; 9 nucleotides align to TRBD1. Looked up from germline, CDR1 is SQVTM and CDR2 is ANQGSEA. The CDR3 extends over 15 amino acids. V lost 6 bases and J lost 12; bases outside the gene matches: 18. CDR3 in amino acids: CSVELSGTGLGTQYF. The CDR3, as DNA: TGCAGCGTCGAACTTTCCGGGACAGGGCTTGGCACTCAGTACTTC.

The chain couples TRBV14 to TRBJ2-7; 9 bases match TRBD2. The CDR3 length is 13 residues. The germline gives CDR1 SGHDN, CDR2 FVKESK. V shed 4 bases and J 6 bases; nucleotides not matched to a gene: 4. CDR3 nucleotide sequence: TGTGCCAGCAGCCTACAGACTAGCGGCGAGCAGTACTTC. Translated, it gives CASSLQTSGEQYF.

The CDR3 region has the DNA TGTGCCAGCAGCGGGGGAATGACAGGTACCTACGAGCAGTACTTC. This codes for CASSGGMTGTYEQYF. This chain uses TRBV2 with TRBJ2-7; D assignment may be TRBD1 or TRBD2 (6 bases each). The CDR3 covers 15 residues. CDR1 is SNHLY, CDR2 FYNNEI, per germline. Trimming cost V 6 bases and J 2 bases, with 17 bases left between them.

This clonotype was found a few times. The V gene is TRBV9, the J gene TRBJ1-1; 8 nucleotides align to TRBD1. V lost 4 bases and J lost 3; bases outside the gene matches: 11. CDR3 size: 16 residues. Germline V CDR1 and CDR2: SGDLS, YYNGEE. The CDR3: CASSPRTGRGDTEAFF. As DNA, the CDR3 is TGTGCCAGCAGCCCTCGGACAGGGCGGGGGGACACTGAAGCTTTCTTT.

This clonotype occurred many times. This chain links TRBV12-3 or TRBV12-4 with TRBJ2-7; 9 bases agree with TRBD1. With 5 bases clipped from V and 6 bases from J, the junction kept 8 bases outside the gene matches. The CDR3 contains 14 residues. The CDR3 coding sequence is TGTGCCAGCAGTCCGTCCGGGACAGGGATCGAGCAGTACTTC. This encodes CASSPSGTGIEQYF.

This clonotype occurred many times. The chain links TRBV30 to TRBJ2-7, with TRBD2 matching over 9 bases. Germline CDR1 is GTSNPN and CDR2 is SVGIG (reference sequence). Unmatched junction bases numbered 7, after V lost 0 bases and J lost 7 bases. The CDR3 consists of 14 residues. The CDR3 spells CAWSVTLAGQEQYF. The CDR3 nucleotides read TGTGCCTGGAGTGTAACGCTAGCGGGACAGGAGCAGTACTTC.

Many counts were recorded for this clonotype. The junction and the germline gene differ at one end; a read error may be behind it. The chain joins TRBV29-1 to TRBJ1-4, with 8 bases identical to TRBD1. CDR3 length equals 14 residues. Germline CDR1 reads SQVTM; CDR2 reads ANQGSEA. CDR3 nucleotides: TGCAGCGTTGAAGGGACAGGGACTAAGGAAAAACTGTTTTTT. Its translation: CSVEGTGTKEKLFF.

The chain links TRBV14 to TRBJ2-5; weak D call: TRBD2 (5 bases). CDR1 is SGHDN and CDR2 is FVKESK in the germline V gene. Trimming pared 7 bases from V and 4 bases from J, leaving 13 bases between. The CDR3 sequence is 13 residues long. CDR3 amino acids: CASNRIRGETQYF. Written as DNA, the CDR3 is TGTGCCAGCAACCGGATCCGGGGAGAGACCCAGTACTTC.

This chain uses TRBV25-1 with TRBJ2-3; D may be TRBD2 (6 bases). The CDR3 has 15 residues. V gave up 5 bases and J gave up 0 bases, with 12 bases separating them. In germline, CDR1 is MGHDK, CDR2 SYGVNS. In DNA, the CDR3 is TGTGCCAGCAGTCGTGTAGCGGCTAGCACAGATACGCAGTATTTT. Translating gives CASSRVAASTDTQYF.

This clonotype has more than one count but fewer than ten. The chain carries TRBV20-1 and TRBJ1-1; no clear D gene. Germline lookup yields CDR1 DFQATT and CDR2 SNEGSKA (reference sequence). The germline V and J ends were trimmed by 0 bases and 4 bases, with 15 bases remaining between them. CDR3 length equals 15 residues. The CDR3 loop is CSARELAASGTEAFF. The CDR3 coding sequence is TGCAGTGCTAGAGAGTTGGCAGCATCGGGCACTGAAGCTTTCTTT.

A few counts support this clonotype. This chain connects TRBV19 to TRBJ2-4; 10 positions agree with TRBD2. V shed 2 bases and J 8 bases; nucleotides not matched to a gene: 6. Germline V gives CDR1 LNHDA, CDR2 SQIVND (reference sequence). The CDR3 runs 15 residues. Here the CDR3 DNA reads TGTGCCAGTAGTATAATCTCTAGCGGGAGAGACATTCAGTACTTC. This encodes CASSIISSGRDIQYF.

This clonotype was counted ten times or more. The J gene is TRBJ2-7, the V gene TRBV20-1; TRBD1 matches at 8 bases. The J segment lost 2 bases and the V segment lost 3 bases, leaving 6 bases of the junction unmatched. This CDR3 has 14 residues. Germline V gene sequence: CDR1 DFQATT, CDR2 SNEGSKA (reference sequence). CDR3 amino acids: CSASPQGDPYEQYF. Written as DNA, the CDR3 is TGCAGTGCTAGCCCACAGGGGGATCCCTACGAGCAGTACTTC.

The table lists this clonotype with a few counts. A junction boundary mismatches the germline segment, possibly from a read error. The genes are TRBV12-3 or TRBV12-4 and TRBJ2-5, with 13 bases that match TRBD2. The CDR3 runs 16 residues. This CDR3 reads CASSLAGLAGRETQCF. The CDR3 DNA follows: TGTGCCAGCAGTTTAGCGGGACTAGCGGGGAGAGAGACCCAGTGCTTC.

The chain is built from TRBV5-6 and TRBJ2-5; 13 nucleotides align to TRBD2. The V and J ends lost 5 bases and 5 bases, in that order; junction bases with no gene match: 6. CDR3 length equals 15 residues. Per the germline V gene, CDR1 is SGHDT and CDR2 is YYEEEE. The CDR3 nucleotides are TGTGCCAGCAGAAGAGGACTAGCGGGAGATGAGACCCAGTACTTC. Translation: CASRRGLAGDETQYF.

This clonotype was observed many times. The DNA of the CDR3 is TGTGCCAGCAGCCGGGACAGCTACGAGCAGTACTTC. Residues: CASSRDSYEQYF. The chain is built from TRBV6-1 and TRBJ2-7, with TRBD1 identical over 7 bases. Germline-derived CDR1 and CDR2 are MNHNS and SASEGT. The ends lost 6 bases at V and 3 bases at J; junction bases unmatched: 2. The CDR3 spans 12 residues.

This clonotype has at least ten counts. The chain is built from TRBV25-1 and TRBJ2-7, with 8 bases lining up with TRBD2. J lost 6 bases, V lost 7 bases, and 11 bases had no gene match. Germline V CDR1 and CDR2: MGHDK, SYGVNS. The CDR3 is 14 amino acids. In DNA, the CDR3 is TGTGCCAGCATACCAGCGGGAGAAGGAGCCGAGCAGTACTTC. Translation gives CASIPAGEGAEQYF.